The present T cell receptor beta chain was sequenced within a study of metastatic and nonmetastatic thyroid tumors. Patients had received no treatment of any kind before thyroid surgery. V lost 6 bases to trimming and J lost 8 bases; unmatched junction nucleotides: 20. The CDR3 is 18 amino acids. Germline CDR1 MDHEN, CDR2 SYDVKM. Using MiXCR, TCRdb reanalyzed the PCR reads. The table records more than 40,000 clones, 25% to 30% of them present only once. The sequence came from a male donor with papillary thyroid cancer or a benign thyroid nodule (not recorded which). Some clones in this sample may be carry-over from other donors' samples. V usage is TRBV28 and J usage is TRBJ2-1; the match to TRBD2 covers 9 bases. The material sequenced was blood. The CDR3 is CASSPRAPSGIVMDEQFF. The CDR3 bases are TGTGCCAGCAGCCCACGGGCGCCTAGCGGGATTGTAATGGATGAGCAGTTCTTC. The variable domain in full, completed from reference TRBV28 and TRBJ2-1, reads DVKVTQSSRYLVKRTGEKVFLECVQDMDHENMFWYRQDPGLGLRLIYFSYDVKMKEKGDIPEGYSVSREKKERFSLILESASTNQTSMYLCASSPRAPSGIVMDEQFFGPGTRLTVL.